The present T cell receptor (beta chain) was sequenced within a study of blood T cell repertoires in COVID-19. On the study more broadly: There were acute and convalescent COVID-19 samples, and they came from the United States, Italy and Spain.

Germline values: CDR1 MNHEY, CDR2 SMNVEV (reference sequence). Trimming stripped 0 bases from V and 4 bases from J, with 7 bases between. The CDR3 sequence is 14 residues long. In the original processing: Estimation of nucleated cell counts was performed using reference gene primer amplification. Using immunoSEQ multiplex PCR, the repertoire was profiled, and TCRdb retains in-frame clones only, with some absent. The DNA was the basis for D and trimming; V, J and clone size are from that table. The sample comprises under 200,000 clones, about 89% of which are singletons, and around 2.6% rests with the top ten.

The clonotype originates from a man between 35 and 55 years old with active or convalescent COVID-19. The sample consisted of peripheral blood. The V call is TRBV27, the J call TRBJ1-5; tentative D call: TRBD1 (6 bases). The CDR3 DNA is TGTGCCAGCAGTTTATCCAGGGGAAATCAGCCCCAGCATTTT. It is translated as CASSLSRGNQPQHF.